Listed below are T cell receptor beta chains from one sample, sequenced in a study of cytomegalovirus exposure and HLA in healthy donors. TCRdb's table, derived via immunoSEQ multiplex PCR, lists solely in-frame clones and lacks some. The table includes some 170,000 clones, around nine tenths detected once. Sequencing input: PBMCs. These receptors all stem from a young man in good health and CMV-seropositive. CDR3s include the opening cysteine and the closing phenylalanine or tryptophan. A D gene is named only where the DNA matches it firmly. Rows give clone size only sometimes, using once, few, many, or a class for an expanded clone.

V	J	D	size	DNA	CDR3
TRBV9	TRBJ1-2	TRBD1	-	TGTGCCAGCAGCCCCATTCCGGGACAGGTCCTTTTGGGTGGCTACACCTTC	CASSPIPGQVLLGGYTF
TRBV27	TRBJ2-2	-	once	TGTGCCAGCAGTCCGTCAAGAGTCGGGGAGCTGTTTTTT	CASSPSRVGELFF
TRBV6-1	TRBJ1-5	-	-	TGTGCCAGCAGTGGGGCAGACTACAGCAATCAGCCCCAGCATTTT	CASSGADYSNQPQHF
TRBV27	TRBJ2-5	TRBD1	-	TGTGCCAGCAGTCGACGACCTGGGACAGGACGCCAAGAGACCCAGTACTTC	CASSRRPGTGRQETQYF
TRBV23-1	TRBJ2-3	-	-	TGCGCCAGCAGAAAGGGGAATATTGCAGATACGCAGTATTTT	CASRKGNIADTQYF
TRBV5-1	TRBJ2-7	TRBD1	once	TGCGCCAGCAGCTTGTGGACAGGGGGCTCCTACGAGCAGTACTTC	CASSLWTGGSYEQYF
TRBV6-1	TRBJ2-7	TRBD1	-	TGTGCCAGCAGTGAAGCGGCCGGGACAGGGGGCTACGAGCAGTACTTC	CASSEAAGTGGYEQYF
TRBV11-3	TRBJ1-2	-	-	TGTGCCAGCAGCTTAGGACAGCGCTACTATGGCTACACCTTC	CASSLGQRYYGYTF
TRBV2	TRBJ2-3	TRBD1	once	TGTGCCAGCAATAGGGGACAGCTCACAGATACGCAGTATTTT	CASNRGQLTDTQYF
TRBV15	TRBJ1-1	-	once	TGTGCCACCAGCAGAGATCCTGGGGCTTTGAACACTGAAGCTTTCTTT	CATSRDPGALNTEAFF
TRBV6-5	TRBJ2-3	TRBD2	-	TGTGCCAGCAGTTACAGGGGCGGGAGTTCGACAGATACGCAGTATTTT	CASSYRGGSSTDTQYF
TRBV5-6	TRBJ2-1	TRBD1	-	TGTGCCAGCAGCTTGAGACAGGGGGGGAATTACAATGAGCAGTTCTTC	CASSLRQGGNYNEQFF